The rows below give T cell receptor beta chains drawn from one sample of a study of T cell responses to AZD1222 COVID-19 vaccine. Clones were read by immunoSEQ multiplex PCR, and TCRdb kept only the in-frame ones, dropping some. The profile shows approximately 170,000 clones, over 75% of them singletons. The sequences come from peripheral blood, collected on day 0 of AZD1222 vaccination. The receptors were sampled from an adult in good health. The CDR3 runs from the conserved cysteine through the conserved F or W. The order of the fields is V gene, J gene, D gene, clone size, CDR3 protein, CDR3 DNA. The D gene is left open where the match is weak. Where a row states a size, it is once, few, many or the class of an expanded clone; other rows omit it.

TRBV7-7	TRBJ2-1	TRBD2	NA	CASSLIAGTYNEQFF	TGTGCTAGCAGCTTAATAGCGGGGACCTACAATGAGCAGTTCTTC
TRBV30	TRBJ1-5	TRBD1	NA	CAWSTGGRFGNQPQHF	TGTGCCTGGAGTACAGGGGGCCGTTTTGGCAATCAGCCCCAGCATTTT
TRBV2	TRBJ1-2	NA	NA	CASSPGSNYGYTF	TGTGCCAGCAGCCCGGGATCTAACTATGGCTACACCTTC
TRBV19	TRBJ1-2	NA	NA	CASSPGPGYGYTF	TGTGCCAGTAGTCCGGGACCTGGCTATGGCTACACCTTC
TRBV3-1/TRBV3-2	TRBJ1-3	NA	NA	CASSQDRQRLSGNTIYF	TGTGCCAGCAGCCAAGATAGGCAGAGGCTCTCTGGAAACACCATATATTTT
TRBV2	TRBJ2-5	NA	NA	CASMKGPPQETQYF	TGTGCCAGCATGAAAGGACCTCCTCAAGAGACCCAGTACTTC
TRBV20-1	TRBJ1-3	NA	NA	CSASREGSGNTIYF	TGCAGTGCTAGTCGGGAGGGATCTGGAAACACCATATATTTT
TRBV7-6	TRBJ2-3	NA	NA	CASSSGSLSTDTQYF	TGTGCCAGCAGCTCGGGTAGCTTAAGCACAGATACGCAGTATTTT
TRBV28	TRBJ1-1	NA	NA	CASSPGTFGPSFF	TGTGCCAGCAGTCCCGGGACGTTCGGTCCGTCTTTCTTT
TRBV4-1	TRBJ2-7	TRBD2	few	CASSQENGGAYEQYF	TGCGCCAGCAGCCAAGAAAACGGGGGGGCCTACGAGCAGTACTTC
TRBV10-3	TRBJ2-2	TRBD1	once	CAITQDRGLNTGELFF	TGTGCCATCACCCAAGACAGGGGGCTGAACACCGGGGAGCTGTTTTTT
TRBV7-3	TRBJ1-6	NA	NA	CASSLRIGLDSPLHF	TGTGCCAGCAGCTTAAGGATAGGTTTGGATTCACCCCTCCACTTT
TRBV6-5	TRBJ1-2	TRBD1	NA	CASRPPGQRYGYTF	TGTGCCAGCAGACCTCCGGGACAGCGATATGGCTACACCTTC
TRBV9	TRBJ1-1	TRBD1	NA	CASSARPGQGDTEAFF	TGTGCCAGCAGCGCCCGACCGGGACAGGGAGACACTGAAGCTTTCTTT
TRBV6-5	TRBJ1-1	NA	NA	CASSYSVEGTEAFF	TGTGCCAGCAGTTACTCCGTCGAGGGCACTGAAGCTTTCTTT
TRBV18	TRBJ1-5	NA	NA	CASSSGPSPQHF	TGTGCCAGCTCATCAGGGCCCAGCCCCCAGCATTTT
TRBV10-3	TRBJ2-2	NA	NA	CAISESQGGSTGELFF	TGTGCCATCAGTGAGTCACAGGGAGGGAGCACCGGGGAGCTGTTTTTT
TRBV19	TRBJ1-1	NA	NA	CASSHPQAGRGNTEAFF	TGTGCCAGTAGCCACCCCCAGGCTGGCAGGGGAAACACTGAAGCTTTCTTT
TRBV6-5	TRBJ2-5	NA	NA	CASSYGTTQETQYF	TGTGCCAGCAGTTACGGGACAACCCAAGAGACCCAGTACTTC
TRBV7-8	TRBJ1-5	NA	NA	CASSQGKRNQPQHF	TGTGCCAGCAGCCAGGGCAAACGCAATCAGCCCCAGCATTTT
TRBV6-6	TRBJ1-2	NA	NA	CAGADYYGYTF	TGTGCCGGGGCGGACTACTATGGCTACACCTTC
TRBV5-1	TRBJ2-5	TRBD2	NA	CASSLGPSGIVSQETQYF	TGCGCCAGCAGCTTGGGGCCTAGCGGGATCGTGAGCCAAGAGACCCAGTACTTC
TRBV18	TRBJ1-2	NA	NA	CASSPVTNYGYTF	TGTGCCAGCTCACCAGTGACTAACTATGGCTACACCTTC
TRBV7-8	TRBJ2-2	NA	NA	CASSPSGANTGELFF	TGTGCCAGCAGCCCATCGGGGGCCAACACCGGGGAGCTGTTTTTT
TRBV28	TRBJ1-2	TRBD1	NA	CASSWLGTGADYGYTF	TGTGCCAGCAGTTGGCTGGGCACAGGGGCTGACTATGGCTACACCTTC
TRBV9	TRBJ1-4	TRBD1	NA	CASSPSGQGSANEKLFF	TGTGCCAGCAGCCCGTCCGGACAGGGCTCCGCTAATGAAAAACTGTTTTTT
TRBV5-1	TRBJ2-1	NA	few	CASSTTGTVYNEQFF	TGCGCCAGCAGCACCACCGGGACTGTATACAATGAGCAGTTCTTC
TRBV9	TRBJ1-4	NA	NA	CASSVRAQGVEKLFF	TGTGCCAGCAGCGTAAGGGCACAGGGTGTCGAAAAACTGTTTTTT
TRBV6-5	TRBJ1-2	TRBD1	NA	CASSQGTGGSGYTF	TGTGCCAGCAGCCAAGGGACAGGGGGAAGCGGCTACACCTTC
TRBV2	TRBJ1-3	NA	NA	CASALEGVGNTIYF	TGTGCCAGCGCCCTAGAGGGGGTAGGAAACACCATATATTTT
TRBV5-1	TRBJ1-1	NA	NA	CASTAVQIFNEAFF	TGCGCCAGCACCGCGGTCCAAATTTTTAATGAAGCTTTCTTT
TRBV4-3	TRBJ1-4	NA	NA	CASSQITSSNEKLFF	TGCGCCAGCAGCCAAATAACCAGCTCAAATGAAAAACTGTTTTTT
TRBV5-1	TRBJ1-5	NA	many	CASSLMPNQPQHF	TGCGCCAGCAGCTTGATGCCAAATCAGCCCCAGCATTTT
TRBV27	TRBJ1-2	NA	NA	CASSSLPEGQGGYTF	TGTGCCAGCAGTTCCCTCCCCGAGGGGCAGGGTGGCTACACCTTC
TRBV10-3	TRBJ2-1	TRBD2	NA	CAISEGTSGGLLRYNEQFF	TGTGCCATCAGTGAGGGGACTAGCGGGGGGCTACTCCGCTACAATGAGCAGTTCTTC
TRBV6-5	TRBJ2-2	TRBD2	NA	CASSLKRGGGGELFF	TGTGCCAGCAGTTTGAAGCGGGGGGGCGGCGGGGAGCTGTTTTTT
TRBV12-1	TRBJ1-4	NA	few	CATNRGTTNEKLFF	TGTGCCACCAACAGGGGAACCACTAATGAAAAACTGTTTTTT
TRBV11-2	TRBJ2-6	TRBD1	NA	CASSPQGNGANVLTF	TGTGCCAGCAGCCCACAGGGGAATGGGGCCAACGTCCTGACTTTC
TRBV11-3	TRBJ2-7	NA	NA	CASSLVWQDEQYF	TGTGCCAGCAGCTTAGTTTGGCAGGACGAGCAGTACTTC
TRBV5-1	TRBJ2-5	NA	NA	CASSPRGETQYF	TGCGCCAGCAGCCCCAGGGGTGAGACCCAGTACTTC
TRBV4-2	TRBJ2-3	TRBD2	NA	CASSQDLAGGTDTQYF	TGTGCCAGCAGCCAAGATCTAGCGGGGGGCACAGATACGCAGTATTTT
TRBV5-1	TRBJ2-2	NA	NA	CASSLARGNTGELFF	TGCGCCAGCAGCTTGGCCAGGGGTAACACCGGGGAGCTGTTTTTT
TRBV6-5	TRBJ1-1	NA	NA	CASSYPGEGMTEAFF	TGTGCCAGCAGTTACCCTGGGGAAGGGATGACTGAAGCTTTCTTT
TRBV10-3	TRBJ2-5	NA	NA	CAISEPGSETQYF	TGTGCCATCAGTGAGCCAGGGTCGGAGACCCAGTACTTC
TRBV5-4	TRBJ1-6	TRBD1	NA	CASSSDRDYNSPLHF	TGTGCCAGCAGCTCCGACAGGGACTATAATTCACCCCTCCACTTT
TRBV9	TRBJ1-1	NA	NA	CASSVESMNTEAFF	TGTGCCAGCAGCGTAGAGAGTATGAACACTGAAGCTTTCTTT
TRBV3-1/TRBV3-2	TRBJ2-3	NA	NA	CASSAPALSTDTQYF	TGTGCCAGCAGCGCGCCGGCACTAAGCACAGATACGCAGTATTTT
TRBV3-1/TRBV3-2	TRBJ1-1	NA	NA	CASSQRGVATEAFF	TGTGCCAGCAGCCAAAGGGGAGTTGCGACTGAAGCTTTCTTT
TRBV30	TRBJ1-6	NA	NA	CALSGGYNSPLHF	TGTGCCTTAAGCGGGGGCTATAATTCACCCCTCCACTTT
TRBV19	TRBJ2-3	TRBD2	NA	CASSIVGGGTDTQYF	TGTGCCAGTAGTATAGTCGGGGGGGGCACAGATACGCAGTATTTT
TRBV7-2	TRBJ2-3	NA	NA	CASSLATGPGIGPGTQYF	TGTGCCAGCAGCTTAGCTACAGGACCAGGGATTGGCCCGGGTACGCAGTATTTT
TRBV6-5	TRBJ2-1	NA	NA	CASSYSLPDTYNEQFF	TGTGCCAGCAGTTACTCGCTCCCCGACACCTACAATGAGCAGTTCTTC
TRBV6-5	TRBJ1-2	TRBD1	NA	CASSLRQGVEGYTF	TGTGCCAGCAGTCTAAGACAGGGGGTGGAGGGCTACACCTTC
TRBV4-3	TRBJ2-7	NA	NA	CASSQDNERRTEQYF	TGCGCCAGCAGCCAAGATAATGAACGGCGAACCGAGCAGTACTTC
TRBV11-2	TRBJ1-2	NA	few	CASSLGAQDVGYTF	TGTGCCAGCAGCTTAGGGGCTCAAGATGTGGGCTACACCTTC